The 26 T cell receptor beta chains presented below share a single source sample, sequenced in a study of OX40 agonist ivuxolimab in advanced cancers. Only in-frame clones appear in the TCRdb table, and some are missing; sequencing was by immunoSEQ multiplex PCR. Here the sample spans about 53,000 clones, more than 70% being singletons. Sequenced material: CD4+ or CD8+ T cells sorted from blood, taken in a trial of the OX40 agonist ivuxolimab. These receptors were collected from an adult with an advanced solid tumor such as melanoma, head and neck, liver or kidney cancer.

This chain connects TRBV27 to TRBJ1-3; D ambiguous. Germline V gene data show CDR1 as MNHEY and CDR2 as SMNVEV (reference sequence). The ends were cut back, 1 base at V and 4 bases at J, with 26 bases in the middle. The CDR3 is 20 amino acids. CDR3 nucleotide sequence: TGTGCCAGCAGTTTATACCCCACTAAAACCTTAATCCTACCCGGAAACACCATATATTTT. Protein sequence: CASSLYPTKTLILPGNTIYF.

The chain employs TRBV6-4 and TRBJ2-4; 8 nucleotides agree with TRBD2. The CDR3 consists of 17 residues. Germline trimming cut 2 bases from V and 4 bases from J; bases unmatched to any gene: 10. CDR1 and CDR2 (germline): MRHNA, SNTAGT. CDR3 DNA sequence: TGTGCCAGCAGTGACCCCTTTGGGCGGGAGGCGAAAAACATTCAGTACTTC. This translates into CASSDPFGREAKNIQYF.

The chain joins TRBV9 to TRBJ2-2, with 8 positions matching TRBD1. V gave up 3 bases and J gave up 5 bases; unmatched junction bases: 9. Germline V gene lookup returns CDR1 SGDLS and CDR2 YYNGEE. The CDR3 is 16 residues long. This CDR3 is CASSDRTGKRTGELFF. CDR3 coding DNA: TGTGCCAGCAGCGACCGGACAGGGAAAAGGACCGGGGAGCTGTTTTTT.

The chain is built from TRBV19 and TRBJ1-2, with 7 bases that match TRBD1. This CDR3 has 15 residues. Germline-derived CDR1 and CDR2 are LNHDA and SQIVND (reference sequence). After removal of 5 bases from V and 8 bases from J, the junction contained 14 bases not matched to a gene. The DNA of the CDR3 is TGTGCCAGTAGTTCCCTCGGGCAGGGGGAGGAGGGCTACACCTTC. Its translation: CASSSLGQGEEGYTF.

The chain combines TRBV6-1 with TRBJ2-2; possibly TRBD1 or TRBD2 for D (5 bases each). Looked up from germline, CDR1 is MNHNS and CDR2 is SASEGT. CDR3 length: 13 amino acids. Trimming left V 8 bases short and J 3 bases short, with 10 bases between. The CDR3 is CASGTLDTGELFF. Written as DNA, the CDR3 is TGTGCCAGCGGGACCCTCGACACCGGGGAGCTGTTTTTT.

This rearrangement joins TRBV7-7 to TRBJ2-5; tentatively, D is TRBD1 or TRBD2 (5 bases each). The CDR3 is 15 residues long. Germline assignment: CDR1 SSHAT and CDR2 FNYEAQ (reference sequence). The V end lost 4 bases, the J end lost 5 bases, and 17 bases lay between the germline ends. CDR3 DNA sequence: TGTGCCAGCAGCTCCTCGTCGGGGCCTGCGGAGACCCAGTACTTC. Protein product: CASSSSSGPAETQYF.

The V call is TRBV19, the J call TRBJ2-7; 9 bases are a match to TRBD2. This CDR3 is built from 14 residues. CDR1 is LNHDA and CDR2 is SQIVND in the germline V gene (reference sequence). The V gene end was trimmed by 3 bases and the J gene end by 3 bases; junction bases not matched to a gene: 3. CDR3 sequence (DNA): TGTGCCAGTAGTATTGGAGCGGGAGGCTACGAGCAGTACTTC. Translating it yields CASSIGAGGYEQYF.

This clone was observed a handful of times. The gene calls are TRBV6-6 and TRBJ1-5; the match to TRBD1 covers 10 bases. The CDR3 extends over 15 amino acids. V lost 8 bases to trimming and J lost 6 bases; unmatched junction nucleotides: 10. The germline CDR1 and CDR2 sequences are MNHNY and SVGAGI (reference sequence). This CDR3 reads CASRRDRGPAQPQHF. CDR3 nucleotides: TGTGCCAGCCGACGGGACAGGGGTCCCGCTCAGCCCCAGCATTTT.

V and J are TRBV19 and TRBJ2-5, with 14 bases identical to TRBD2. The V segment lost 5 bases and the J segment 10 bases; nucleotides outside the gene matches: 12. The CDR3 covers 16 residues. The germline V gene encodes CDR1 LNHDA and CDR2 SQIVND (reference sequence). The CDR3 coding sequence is TGTGCCAGTAGTTCTCCGGGACTAGCGGGAGTTGAAGACCAGTACTTC. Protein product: CASSSPGLAGVEDQYF.

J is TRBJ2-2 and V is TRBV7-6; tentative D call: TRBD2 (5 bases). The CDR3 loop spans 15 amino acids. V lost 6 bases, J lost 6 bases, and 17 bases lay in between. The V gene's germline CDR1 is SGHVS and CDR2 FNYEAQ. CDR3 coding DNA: TGTGCCAGCAGGTCCACTGGCCAGAGGGCCGGGGAGCTGTTTTTT. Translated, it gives CASRSTGQRAGELFF.

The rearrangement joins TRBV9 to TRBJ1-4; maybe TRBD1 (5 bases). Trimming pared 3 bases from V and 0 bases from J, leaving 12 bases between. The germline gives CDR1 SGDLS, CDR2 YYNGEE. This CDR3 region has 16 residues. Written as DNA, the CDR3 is TGTGCCAGCAGCGACCCCAGGGCTCCAACTAATGAAAAACTGTTTTTT. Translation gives CASSDPRAPTNEKLFF.

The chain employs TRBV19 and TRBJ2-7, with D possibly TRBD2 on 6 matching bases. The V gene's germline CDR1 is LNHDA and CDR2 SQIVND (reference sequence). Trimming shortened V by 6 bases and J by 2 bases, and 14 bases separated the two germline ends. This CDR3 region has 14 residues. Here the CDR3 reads CASRESGSTYEQYF. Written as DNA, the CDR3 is TGTGCCAGTAGGGAGAGCGGGTCGACCTACGAGCAGTACTTC. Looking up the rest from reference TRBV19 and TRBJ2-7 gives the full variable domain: DGGITQSPKYLFRKEGQNVTLSCEQNLNHDAMYWYRQDPGQGLRLIYYSQIVNDFQKGDIAEGYSVSREKKESFPLTVTSAQKNPTAFYLCASRESGSTYEQYFGPGTRLTVT.

DNA for the CDR3: TGTGCCAGCAGCCCTACAGGGGGTCTCGGCTACACCTTC. Protein sequence: CASSPTGGLGYTF. The chain employs TRBV27 and TRBJ1-2; 8 bases align to TRBD1. The CDR3 sequence is 13 residues long. Losses at the gene ends were 6 bases for V and 8 bases for J; bases not matched to a gene: 8. Germline V CDR1 and CDR2: MNHEY, SMNVEV (reference sequence).

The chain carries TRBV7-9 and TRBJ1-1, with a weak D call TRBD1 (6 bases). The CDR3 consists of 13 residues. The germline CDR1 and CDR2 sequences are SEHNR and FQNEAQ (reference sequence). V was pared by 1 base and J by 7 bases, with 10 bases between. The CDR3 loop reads CASSLVGGREAFF. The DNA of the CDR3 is TGTGCCAGCAGCTTAGTAGGGGGGCGTGAAGCTTTCTTT.

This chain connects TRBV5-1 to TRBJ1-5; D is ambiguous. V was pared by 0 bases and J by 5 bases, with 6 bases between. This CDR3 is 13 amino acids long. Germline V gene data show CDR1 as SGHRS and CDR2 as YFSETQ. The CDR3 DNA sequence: TGCGCCAGCAGCTTGGCACCGGATCAGCCCCAGCATTTT. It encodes CASSLAPDQPQHF.

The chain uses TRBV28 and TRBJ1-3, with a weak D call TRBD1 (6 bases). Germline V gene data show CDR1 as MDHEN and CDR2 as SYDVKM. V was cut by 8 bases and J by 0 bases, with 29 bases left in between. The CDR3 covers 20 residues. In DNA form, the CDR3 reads TGTGCCAGCGGGATCGCAGGGATTTCGGGGGGGCCTAGCTCTGGAAACACCATATATTTT. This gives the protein CASGIAGISGGPSSGNTIYF. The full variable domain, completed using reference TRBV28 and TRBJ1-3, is DVKVTQSSRYLVKRTGEKVFLECVQDMDHENMFWYRQDPGLGLRLIYFSYDVKMKEKGDIPEGYSVSREKKERFSLILESASTNQTSMYLCASGIAGISGGPSSGNTIYFGEGSWLTVV.

The CDR3 nucleotides read TGTGCCATCGGAGGATCTAGACAGGGTAATTCGAACACCGGGGAGCTGTTTTTT. It codes for CAIGGSRQGNSNTGELFF. The chain links TRBV10-3 to TRBJ2-2; 7 bases fit TRBD1. Germline CDR1 reads ENHRY; CDR2 reads SYGVKD. Trimming at V came to 8 bases and at J to 0 bases, leaving 15 bases not matched to a gene. The CDR3 sequence is 18 residues long.

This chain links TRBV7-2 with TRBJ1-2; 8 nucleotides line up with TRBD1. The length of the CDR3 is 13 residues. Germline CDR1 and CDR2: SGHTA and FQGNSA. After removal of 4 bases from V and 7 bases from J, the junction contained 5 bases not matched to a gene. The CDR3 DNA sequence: TGTGCCAGCAGCTATACAGGGGGAGGTGGCTACACCTTC. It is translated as CASSYTGGGGYTF.

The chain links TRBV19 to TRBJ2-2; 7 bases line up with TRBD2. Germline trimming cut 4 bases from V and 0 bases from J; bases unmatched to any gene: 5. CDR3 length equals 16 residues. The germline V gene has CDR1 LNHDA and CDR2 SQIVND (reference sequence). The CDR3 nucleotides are TGTGCCAGTAGTAGTACTAGCGCCACGAACACCGGGGAGCTGTTTTTT. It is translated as CASSSTSATNTGELFF.

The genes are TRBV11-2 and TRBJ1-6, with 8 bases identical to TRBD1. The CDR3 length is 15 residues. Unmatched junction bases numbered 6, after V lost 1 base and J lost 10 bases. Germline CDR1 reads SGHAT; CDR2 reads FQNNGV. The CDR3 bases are TGTGCCAGCAGCTTAGGAGGGACAGGCGGGTCACCCCTCCACTTT. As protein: CASSLGGTGGSPLHF.

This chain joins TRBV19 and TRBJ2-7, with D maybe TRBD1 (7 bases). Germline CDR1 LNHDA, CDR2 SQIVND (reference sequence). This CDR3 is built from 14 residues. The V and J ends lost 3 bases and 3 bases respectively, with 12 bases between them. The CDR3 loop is CASSIAGQIYEQYF. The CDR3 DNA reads TGTGCCAGTAGTATCGCGGGACAGATCTACGAGCAGTACTTC.

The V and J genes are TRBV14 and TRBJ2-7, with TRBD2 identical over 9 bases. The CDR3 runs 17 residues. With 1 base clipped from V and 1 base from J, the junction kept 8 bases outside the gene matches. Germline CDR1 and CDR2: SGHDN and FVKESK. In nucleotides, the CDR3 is TGTGCCAGCAGCCAAGGGGTCCTGCGGGGGGGATCCTACGAGCAGTACTTC. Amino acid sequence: CASSQGVLRGGSYEQYF.

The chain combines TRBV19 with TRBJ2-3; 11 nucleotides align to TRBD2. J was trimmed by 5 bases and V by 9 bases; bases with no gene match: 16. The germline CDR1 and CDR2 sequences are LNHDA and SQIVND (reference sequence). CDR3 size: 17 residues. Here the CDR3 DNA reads TGTGCCAGCCAAAATAGGGTGGGACTAGCGGTTGGAGATACGCAGTATTTT. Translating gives CASQNRVGLAVGDTQYF.

This CDR3 is CASKEGGAYEQYF. Written as DNA, the CDR3 is TGCGCCAGCAAGGAAGGGGGTGCCTACGAGCAGTACTTC. The gene calls are TRBV10-1 and TRBJ2-7, with D possibly TRBD1 on 6 matching bases. Germline lookup yields CDR1 WNHNN and CDR2 SYGVQD (reference sequence). The CDR3 loop spans 13 amino acids. V lost 7 bases and J 2 bases, leaving 12 bases between the germline ends.

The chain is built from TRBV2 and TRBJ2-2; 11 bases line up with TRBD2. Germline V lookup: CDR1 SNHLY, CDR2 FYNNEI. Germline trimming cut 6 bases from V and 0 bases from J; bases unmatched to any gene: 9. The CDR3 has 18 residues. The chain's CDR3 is CASRETSGAPPNTGELFF. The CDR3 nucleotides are TGTGCCAGCAGGGAGACTAGCGGGGCCCCACCGAACACCGGGGAGCTGTTTTTT.

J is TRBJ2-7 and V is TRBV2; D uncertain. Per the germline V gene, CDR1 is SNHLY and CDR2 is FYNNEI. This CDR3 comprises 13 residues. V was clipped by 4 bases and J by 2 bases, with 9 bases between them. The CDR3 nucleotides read TGTGCCAGCAGTGTAGCCCCGACCTACGAGCAGTACTTC. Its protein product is CASSVAPTYEQYF.